The 28 T cell receptor beta chains below were found in one sample sequenced in a study of cytomegalovirus exposure and HLA in healthy donors. This PCR relied on a set of 60 Vbeta primers and 13 Jbeta primers. Only in-frame clones appear in the TCRdb table, and some are missing; sequencing was by immunoSEQ multiplex PCR. Of about 200,000 clones listed, about 87% are singletons. Material: PBMCs. These receptors all come from a woman aged 18 to 35 in good health and CMV-seronegative.

Worth noting for this clone: Other DNA variants within this sample encode the same CDR3. V gene TRBV28 combines with J gene TRBJ2-3, with a tentative D call TRBD1 (6 bases). This CDR3 contains 14 residues. Germline V gives CDR1 MDHEN, CDR2 SYDVKM. V lost 3 bases and J lost 1, with 8 bases in between. CDR3 in DNA: TGTGCCAGCAGTTTGGCAGGGGGCACAGATACGCAGTATTTT. Translation: CASSLAGGTDTQYF. Supplemented by reference TRBV28 and TRBJ2-3, the full variable domain reads DVKVTQSSRYLVKRTGEKVFLECVQDMDHENMFWYRQDPGLGLRLIYFSYDVKMKEKGDIPEGYSVSREKKERFSLILESASTNQTSMYLCASSLAGGTDTQYFGPGTRLTVL.

The V call is TRBV11-1, the J call TRBJ2-7, with a possible D match to TRBD2 (5 bases). CDR1 is SGHAT and CDR2 is FQDESV in the germline V gene (reference sequence). The CDR3 spans 13 residues. V was shortened by 2 bases and J by 5 bases, with 10 bases between the two germline ends. CDR3 bases: TGTGCCAGCAGCTTACGGCCGAGGGACGAGCAGTACTTC. Translated, it gives CASSLRPRDEQYF.

The rearrangement links TRBV30 to TRBJ2-3; the match to TRBD2 covers 13 bases. After removal of 0 bases from V and 4 bases from J, the junction contained 1 base not matched to a gene. The length of the CDR3 is 15 residues. Germline CDR1 GTSNPN, CDR2 SVGIG (reference sequence). CDR3 nucleotides: TGTGCCTGGAGTGTCGGACTAGCGGGAGCAGATACGCAGTATTTT. Protein: CAWSVGLAGADTQYF.

The chain combines TRBV5-1 with TRBJ1-4; D not resolved. The CDR3 is 15 amino acids. Trimming removed 0 bases from V and 8 bases from J, with 14 bases in between. CDR1 and CDR2 (germline): SGHRS, YFSETQ. CDR3 DNA sequence: TGCGCCAGCAGCTTGGCGACACCCGGAAGGGAAAAACTGTTTTTT. This encodes CASSLATPGREKLFF.

The V call is TRBV27, the J call TRBJ1-5, with 9 bases lining up with TRBD1. The junction had 13 bases not matched to a gene; V was cut back by 4 bases and J by 6 bases. Germline CDR1 reads MNHEY; CDR2 reads SMNVEV (reference sequence). The CDR3 length is 17 residues. The CDR3 coding sequence is TGTGCCAGCAGTTCCCGTCCCGGGACAGGGATCGGTCAGCCCCAGCATTTT. This translates into CASSSRPGTGIGQPQHF.

In this sample, this clone turned up a few times. This chain connects TRBV4-2 to TRBJ2-7; 7 bases match TRBD1. V lost 1 base and J lost 4; bases outside the gene matches: 4. Per germline, CDR1 LGHNA and CDR2 YNFKEQ. CDR3 length equals 14 residues. CDR3 DNA: TGTGCCAGCAGCCAAGGACAGGGCGATTACGAGCAGTACTTC. Protein: CASSQGQGDYEQYF.

The chain carries TRBV28 and TRBJ1-1; D remains unclear. Trimming cost V 8 bases and J 3 bases, with 16 bases left between them. This CDR3 has 14 residues. Germline CDR1 is MDHEN and CDR2 is SYDVKM. CDR3 nucleotide sequence: TGTGCCAGCCTCCGGGGAGGAATGGACACTGAAGCTTTCTTT. Its protein product is CASLRGGMDTEAFF.

The chain combines TRBV29-1 with TRBJ2-7, with D unclear. Trimming stripped 3 bases from V and 6 bases from J, with 9 bases between. The CDR3 covers 11 residues. Germline V gives CDR1 SQVTM, CDR2 ANQGSEA. The CDR3 nucleotides read TGCAGCGTTGATGACGCAGGCGAGCAGTACTTC. Translation: CSVDDAGEQYF.

The CDR3, as DNA: TGTGCCAGCAGCCCAGGGACAGGGTGGGCGGACGAGCAGTACTTC. Translated, it gives CASSPGTGWADEQYF. This sequence joins TRBV7-8 and TRBJ2-7; TRBD1 matches 9 bases. Germline CDR1 and CDR2: SGHVS and FQNEAQ. V shed 5 bases and J 5 bases; nucleotides not matched to a gene: 10. CDR3 length: 15 amino acids.

This sequence joins TRBV5-1 and TRBJ2-2, with 10 bases matching TRBD1. The trim removed 4 bases at V and 4 bases at J, leaving 7 bases unmatched. CDR3 length: 16 residues. Germline V gene data show CDR1 as SGHRS and CDR2 as YFSETQ. The CDR3 sequence is CASSPGQGRGTGELFF. The DNA of the CDR3 is TGCGCCAGCAGCCCGGGACAGGGGAGGGGCACCGGGGAGCTGTTTTTT.

This chain connects TRBV5-4 to TRBJ1-5, with 8 bases identical to TRBD1. With V trimmed by 1 base and J by 2 bases, 11 bases remained unmatched. The germline V gene encodes CDR1 SGHNT and CDR2 YYREEE (reference sequence). The CDR3 loop spans 18 amino acids. CDR3 DNA: TGTGCCAGCAGCTTGTACTGGACAGGGAGGAAAGGCAATCAGCCCCAGCATTTT. Translating it yields CASSLYWTGRKGNQPQHF.

The J gene is TRBJ2-7, the V gene TRBV15, with D perhaps TRBD2 (5 bases). The CDR3 runs 14 residues. Trimming shortened V by 5 bases and J by 0 bases, and 11 bases separated the two germline ends. Germline CDR1 and CDR2: LNHNV and YYDKDF (reference sequence). Here the CDR3 DNA reads TGTGCCACCAGCGCGACGCTAGCCTCCTACGAGCAGTACTTC. Its translation: CATSATLASYEQYF.

The rearrangement links TRBV19 to TRBJ1-2; perhaps TRBD1 as D (6 bases). Trimming took off 5 bases at V and 7 bases at J, with 20 bases between the two ends. The germline V gene encodes CDR1 LNHDA and CDR2 SQIVND (reference sequence). The CDR3 is made up of 15 amino acids. The CDR3 spells CASSPTPTGYLGYTF. The CDR3 nucleotides read TGTGCCAGTAGTCCTACCCCCACAGGGTACCTTGGCTACACCTTC.

The chain carries TRBV9 and TRBJ1-1; 9 positions agree with TRBD1. Per germline, CDR1 SGDLS and CDR2 YYNGEE. V gave up 5 bases and J gave up 0 bases; unmatched junction bases: 8. This CDR3 has 16 amino acids. The CDR3 is CASRPRTGAVNTEAFF. The CDR3 DNA follows: TGTGCCAGCAGACCGCGGACAGGGGCCGTGAACACTGAAGCTTTCTTT.

The chain has TRBV28 and TRBJ2-7; perhaps TRBD1 as D (5 bases). Germline CDR1 MDHEN, CDR2 SYDVKM. This CDR3 is 16 amino acids long. V dropped 7 bases and J dropped 2 bases, with 21 bases sitting between them. The CDR3 region is CASIGRGGVYTYEQYF. The CDR3, as DNA: TGTGCCAGCATCGGAAGGGGCGGAGTATACACCTACGAGCAGTACTTC. Using reference TRBV28 and TRBJ2-7 for the parts outside the CDR3, the full variable domain is DVKVTQSSRYLVKRTGEKVFLECVQDMDHENMFWYRQDPGLGLRLIYFSYDVKMKEKGDIPEGYSVSREKKERFSLILESASTNQTSMYLCASIGRGGVYTYEQYFGPGTRLTVT.

J is TRBJ2-3 and V is TRBV6-6; 9 nucleotides line up with TRBD2. The V and J ends lost 5 bases and 1 base, in that order; junction bases with no gene match: 7. Germline-derived CDR1 and CDR2 are MNHNY and SVGAGI (reference sequence). CDR3 length: 16 residues. The CDR3 region has the DNA TGTGCCAGCAGTGGGGCGGGGGGGCACGGCACAGATACGCAGTATTTT. It is translated as CASSGAGGHGTDTQYF.

The chain combines TRBV10-3 with TRBJ1-5; 7 nucleotides line up with TRBD1. The germline V gene has CDR1 ENHRY and CDR2 SYGVKD. Trimming at V came to 3 bases and at J to 12 bases, leaving 5 bases not matched to a gene. CDR3 length: 12 amino acids. CDR3 loop: CAISDRDSLQHF. The CDR3, as DNA: TGTGCCATCAGTGATCGGGACAGCCTCCAGCATTTT.

This clone has just one count. The rearrangement links TRBV28 to TRBJ1-1; D unclear. The V end lost 4 bases, the J end lost 0 bases, and 9 bases lay between the germline ends. Germline V gives CDR1 MDHEN, CDR2 SYDVKM. The CDR3 has 14 residues. CDR3 bases: TGTGCCAGCAGTTCCCCCGGGGTGAACACTGAAGCTTTCTTT. Protein: CASSSPGVNTEAFF.

This clone was recorded only once. The rearrangement uses TRBV5-5 and TRBJ1-2; unclear D gene. The germline CDR1 and CDR2 sequences are SGHKS and YYEKEE (reference sequence). Trimming left V 4 bases short and J 8 bases short, with 9 bases between. This CDR3 comprises 11 residues. In DNA, the CDR3 is TGTGCCAGCAGCCCCGCTATAGGCTACACCTTC. This translates into CASSPAIGYTF.

The V gene is TRBV19, the J gene TRBJ1-5; no reliable D call. Germline V gene lookup returns CDR1 LNHDA and CDR2 SQIVND (reference sequence). V was clipped by 5 bases and J by 5 bases, with 7 bases between them. The CDR3 covers 12 residues. The CDR3: CASSPLDQPQHF. The CDR3 DNA reads as TGTGCCAGTAGTCCTCTCGATCAGCCCCAGCATTTT.

The genes are TRBV19 and TRBJ2-2; the match to TRBD2 covers 13 bases. The germline CDR1 and CDR2 sequences are LNHDA and SQIVND (reference sequence). The CDR3 extends over 18 amino acids. J lost 7 bases, V lost 3 bases, and 11 bases had no gene match. As DNA, the CDR3 is TGTGCCAGTAGTATCTTGGGACTAGCGGGGCCAGAGCACGGGGAGCTGTTTTTT. The encoded protein is CASSILGLAGPEHGELFF.

V usage is TRBV30 and J usage is TRBJ1-6; no firm D call. V was trimmed by 3 bases and J by 6 bases, leaving 12 bases between them. CDR3 length equals 14 residues. Germline loops: CDR1 GTSNPN, CDR2 SVGIG (reference sequence). CDR3 sequence: CAWREGSINSPLHF. The CDR3 bases are TGTGCCTGGAGGGAGGGATCGATTAATTCACCCCTCCACTTT.

The J gene is TRBJ2-3, the V gene TRBV28, with a possible D match to TRBD2 (7 bases). V shed 2 bases and J shed 2 bases, with 11 bases lying between them. Germline lookup yields CDR1 MDHEN and CDR2 SYDVKM. CDR3 size: 15 residues. The CDR3: CASSLGGAFTDTQYF. As DNA, the CDR3 is TGTGCCAGCAGTTTAGGGGGGGCCTTCACAGATACGCAGTATTTT.

This sequence joins TRBV9 and TRBJ1-1, with D unresolved. The CDR3 runs to 14 residues. V lost 4 bases and J lost 0, with 10 bases in between. Per germline, CDR1 SGDLS and CDR2 YYNGEE. DNA of the CDR3: TGTGCCAGCAGCAGAAACAGCTTGAACACTGAAGCTTTCTTT. Amino acid sequence: CASSRNSLNTEAFF.

This chain uses TRBV11-2 with TRBJ2-2; 8 bases align to TRBD1. The germline CDR1 and CDR2 sequences are SGHAT and FQNNGV. CDR3 length: 14 amino acids. The V and J ends lost 4 bases and 8 bases, in that order; junction bases with no gene match: 6. The CDR3 DNA is TGTGCCAGCAGCTACCGACAGGGGAATGGGGAGCTGTTTTTT. Amino acids: CASSYRQGNGELFF.

J is TRBJ2-7 and V is TRBV9; 7 bases fit TRBD1. Germline values: CDR1 SGDLS, CDR2 YYNGEE. The CDR3 has 13 residues. V shed 0 bases, J shed 6 bases, and the junction held 3 bases outside the gene matches. In DNA form, the CDR3 reads TGTGCCAGCAGCGTAGTACAGGGGAGCGAGCAGTACTTC. Amino acids: CASSVVQGSEQYF.

This chain uses TRBV11-3 with TRBJ2-7; 9 nucleotides agree with TRBD2. This CDR3 is 16 amino acids long. Germline CDR1 and CDR2: SGHNT and YENEEA. The ends lost 5 bases at V and 2 bases at J; junction bases unmatched: 10. The CDR3 DNA sequence: TGTGCCAGCAGCCTCCCCGGGGCGGGAGGGCCCTACGAGCAGTACTTC. Its translation: CASSLPGAGGPYEQYF.

The chain has TRBV7-6 and TRBJ2-2; 9 bases line up with TRBD2. This CDR3 has 16 residues. V lost 5 bases and J lost 2; bases outside the gene matches: 6. The germline CDR1 and CDR2 sequences are SGHVS and FNYEAQ. In DNA, the CDR3 is TGTGCCAGCAGCGCGCGGGGGGGCTTCAACACCGGGGAGCTGTTTTTT. Its translation: CASSARGGFNTGELFF.